This is a list of T cell receptor beta chains from one sample in a study of T-cell memory formation after mild COVID-19. Using its own MiXCR run on the 5' RACE reads, TCRdb lists one record per CDR3 protein. The sample carries hundreds of thousands of distinct CDR3 sequences, roughly an eighth recorded once. Source material: PBMCs or a T cell subset sorted from them (not recorded which). These receptors came from a man between 18 and 35 years old who had mild COVID-19 (a few samples of this study predate the infection). Cell type and time point are not known. CDR3s include the opening cysteine and the closing phenylalanine or tryptophan. D genes are given only for firm matches. Only part of the rows carry a size: once, few, many, or a class if the clone is expanded.

cdr3_aa: CASRSSYRPYNEQFF
cdr3_length: 15
v_call: TRBV12-3/TRBV12-4
d_call: -
clone_size: -
j_call: TRBJ2-1

cdr3_aa: CASRPNRGPNTEAFF
cdr3_length: 15
v_call: TRBV7-9
d_call: TRBD1
clone_size: once
j_call: TRBJ1-1

cdr3_aa: CASSRRGRPSYEQYF
cdr3_length: 15
v_call: TRBV7-3
d_call: -
clone_size: few
j_call: TRBJ2-7

cdr3_aa: CASSPRREWYEQYF
cdr3_length: 14
v_call: TRBV7-9
d_call: -
clone_size: -
j_call: TRBJ2-7

cdr3_aa: CASSQARAGVHYGYTF
cdr3_length: 16
v_call: TRBV4-3
d_call: -
clone_size: -
j_call: TRBJ1-2

cdr3_aa: CASSQEAGEAFF
cdr3_length: 12
v_call: TRBV3-1
d_call: -
clone_size: few
j_call: TRBJ1-1

cdr3_aa: CASSLVQGTEAFF
cdr3_length: 13
v_call: TRBV11-2
d_call: -
clone_size: -
j_call: TRBJ1-1

cdr3_aa: CASSQNAGGNTEAFF
cdr3_length: 15
v_call: TRBV5-1
d_call: TRBD1
clone_size: -
j_call: TRBJ1-1

cdr3_aa: CAISEILEAGNTEAFF
cdr3_length: 16
v_call: TRBV10-3
d_call: -
clone_size: -
j_call: TRBJ1-1

cdr3_aa: CASSAQGGVQGEQFF
cdr3_length: 15
v_call: TRBV11-3
d_call: -
clone_size: once
j_call: TRBJ2-1

cdr3_aa: CASSLVGGTTYEQYF
cdr3_length: 15
v_call: TRBV7-9
d_call: -
clone_size: -
j_call: TRBJ2-7

cdr3_aa: CASSLETSGGAWNEQFF
cdr3_length: 17
v_call: TRBV13
d_call: TRBD2
clone_size: few
j_call: TRBJ2-1

cdr3_aa: CASSPGGTDNYGYTF
cdr3_length: 15
v_call: TRBV6-5
d_call: TRBD1
clone_size: few
j_call: TRBJ1-2

cdr3_aa: CSARESRTPRGEAFF
cdr3_length: 15
v_call: TRBV20-1
d_call: -
clone_size: few
j_call: TRBJ1-1

cdr3_aa: CASSQVGKGETQYF
cdr3_length: 14
v_call: TRBV4-3
d_call: -
clone_size: -
j_call: TRBJ2-5

cdr3_aa: CASRRGLSSTDTQYF
cdr3_length: 15
v_call: TRBV27
d_call: TRBD1
clone_size: -
j_call: TRBJ2-3

cdr3_aa: CDSSPEGPHTGELFF
cdr3_length: 15
v_call: TRBV6-5
d_call: -
clone_size: -
j_call: TRBJ2-2

cdr3_aa: CSARDRTGGTGELFF
cdr3_length: 15
v_call: TRBV20-1
d_call: TRBD1
clone_size: few
j_call: TRBJ2-2

cdr3_aa: CASSPGGDNEQFF
cdr3_length: 13
v_call: TRBV7-2
d_call: TRBD2
clone_size: -
j_call: TRBJ2-1

cdr3_aa: CASSSSGADTQYF
cdr3_length: 13
v_call: TRBV7-6
d_call: TRBD2
clone_size: -
j_call: TRBJ2-3

cdr3_aa: CASSPRPGTAPSGANVLTF
cdr3_length: 19
v_call: TRBV27
d_call: TRBD1
clone_size: -
j_call: TRBJ2-6

cdr3_aa: CASSSSGGRKRQETQYF
cdr3_length: 17
v_call: TRBV28
d_call: TRBD2
clone_size: -
j_call: TRBJ2-5

cdr3_aa: CASSQEASGLAGALGETQYF
cdr3_length: 20
v_call: TRBV4-3
d_call: TRBD2
clone_size: many
j_call: TRBJ2-5

cdr3_aa: CASSYDQPQHF
cdr3_length: 11
v_call: TRBV28
d_call: -
clone_size: few
j_call: TRBJ1-5

cdr3_aa: CASVSAQNQPQHF
cdr3_length: 13
v_call: TRBV28
d_call: -
clone_size: -
j_call: TRBJ1-5

cdr3_aa: CASSLGLRGTTDTQYF
cdr3_length: 16
v_call: TRBV5-1
d_call: -
clone_size: many
j_call: TRBJ2-3

cdr3_aa: CASSPTGNEKGYTF
cdr3_length: 14
v_call: TRBV3-1
d_call: TRBD1
clone_size: few
j_call: TRBJ1-2

cdr3_aa: CASSYQDYYGYTF
cdr3_length: 13
v_call: TRBV6-5
d_call: -
clone_size: -
j_call: TRBJ1-2

cdr3_aa: CASSYGGPRDFRTGELFF
cdr3_length: 18
v_call: TRBV5-1
d_call: -
clone_size: many
j_call: TRBJ2-2

cdr3_aa: CASSSGQGNEQFF
cdr3_length: 13
v_call: TRBV11-2
d_call: TRBD1
clone_size: many
j_call: TRBJ2-1

cdr3_aa: CASSTRGGELFF
cdr3_length: 12
v_call: TRBV7-2
d_call: -
clone_size: -
j_call: TRBJ2-2

cdr3_aa: CASTDSPGLAGADTQYF
cdr3_length: 17
v_call: TRBV19
d_call: TRBD2
clone_size: -
j_call: TRBJ2-3

cdr3_aa: CASSRGQGAEVTEAFF
cdr3_length: 16
v_call: TRBV5-6
d_call: TRBD1
clone_size: -
j_call: TRBJ1-1

cdr3_aa: CASTPAGAGANVLTF
cdr3_length: 15
v_call: TRBV12-3/TRBV12-4
d_call: -
clone_size: -
j_call: TRBJ2-6

cdr3_aa: CASSRTGAETQYF
cdr3_length: 13
v_call: TRBV28
d_call: TRBD1
clone_size: -
j_call: TRBJ2-5

cdr3_aa: CASSLEGGEDTQYF
cdr3_length: 14
v_call: TRBV5-1
d_call: -
clone_size: -
j_call: TRBJ2-3

cdr3_aa: CASSLFAAQGGELFF
cdr3_length: 15
v_call: TRBV14
d_call: -
clone_size: -
j_call: TRBJ2-2

cdr3_aa: CASSSPGLADSTGELFF
cdr3_length: 17
v_call: TRBV5-1
d_call: TRBD2
clone_size: -
j_call: TRBJ2-2

cdr3_aa: CASSLEDRSGVNYGYTF
cdr3_length: 17
v_call: TRBV11-2
d_call: TRBD1
clone_size: few
j_call: TRBJ1-2

cdr3_aa: CASSQRTSTDTQYF
cdr3_length: 14
v_call: TRBV2
d_call: -
clone_size: -
j_call: TRBJ2-3

cdr3_aa: CSVAAGQETQYF
cdr3_length: 12
v_call: TRBV29-1
d_call: -
clone_size: few
j_call: TRBJ2-5